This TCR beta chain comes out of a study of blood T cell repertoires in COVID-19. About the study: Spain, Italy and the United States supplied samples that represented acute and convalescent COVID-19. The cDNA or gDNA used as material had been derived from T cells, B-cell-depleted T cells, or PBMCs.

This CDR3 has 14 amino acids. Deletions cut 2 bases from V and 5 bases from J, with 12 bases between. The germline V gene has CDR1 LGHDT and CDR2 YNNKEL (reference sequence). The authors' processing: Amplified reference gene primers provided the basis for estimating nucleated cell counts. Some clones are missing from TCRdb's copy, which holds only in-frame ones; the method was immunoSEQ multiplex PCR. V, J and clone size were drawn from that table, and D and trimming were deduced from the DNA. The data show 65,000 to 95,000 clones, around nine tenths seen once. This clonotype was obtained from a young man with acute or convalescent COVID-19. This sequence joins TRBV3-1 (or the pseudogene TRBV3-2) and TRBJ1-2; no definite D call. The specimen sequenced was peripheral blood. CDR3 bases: TGTGCCAGCAGCCAAAGAACAGCACTGTATGGCTACACCTTC. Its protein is CASSQRTALYGYTF.